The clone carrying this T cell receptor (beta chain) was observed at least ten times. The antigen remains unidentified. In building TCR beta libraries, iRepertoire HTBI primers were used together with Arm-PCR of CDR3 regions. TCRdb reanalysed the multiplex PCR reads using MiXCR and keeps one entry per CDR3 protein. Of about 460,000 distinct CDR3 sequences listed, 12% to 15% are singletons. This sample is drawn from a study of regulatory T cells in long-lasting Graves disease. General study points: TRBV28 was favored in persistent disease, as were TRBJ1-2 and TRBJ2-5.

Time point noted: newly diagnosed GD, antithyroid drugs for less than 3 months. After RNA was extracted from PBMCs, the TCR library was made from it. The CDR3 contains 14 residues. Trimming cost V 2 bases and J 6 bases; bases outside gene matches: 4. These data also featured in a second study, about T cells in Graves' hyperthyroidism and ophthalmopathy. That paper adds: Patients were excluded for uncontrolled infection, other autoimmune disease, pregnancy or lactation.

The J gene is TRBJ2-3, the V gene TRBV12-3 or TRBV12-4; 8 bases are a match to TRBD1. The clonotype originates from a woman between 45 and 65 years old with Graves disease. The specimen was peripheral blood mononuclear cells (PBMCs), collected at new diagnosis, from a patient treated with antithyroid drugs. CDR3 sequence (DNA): TGTGCCAGCAGTTTACGGACAGGGCCTGATACGCAGTATTTT. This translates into CASSLRTGPDTQYF.